Presented here are 21 T cell receptor beta chains from one specimen sequenced in a study of CD8+ T cells in alopecia areata. RNA was isolated and reverse transcribed to cDNA, the sequencing template. Produced via immunoSEQ multiplex PCR; TCRdb's table is partial and in-frame only. This table holds 100,000 to 150,000 clones, about 59% found once. Treatment meaning: oral pan-JAK inhibitor, 5-10 mg twice daily. Sequencing used CD4+ T cells sorted from blood, obtained at week 4, from a patient treated with tofacitinib. The receptors here all came from a human donor with alopecia areata.

The chain couples TRBV27 to TRBJ2-7, with TRBD2 identical over 8 bases. The trim removed 5 bases at V and 6 bases at J, leaving 3 bases unmatched. The CDR3 runs to 12 residues. The germline V gene has CDR1 MNHEY and CDR2 SMNVEV (reference sequence). The CDR3 loop is CASSPRGAEQYF. The CDR3 nucleotides read TGTGCCAGCAGTCCGCGGGGGGCCGAGCAGTACTTC.

This clone was detected ten times or more. The chain recombines TRBV21-1 with TRBJ1-5; TRBD1 is the table's D call, not checked against the DNA. TRBV21-1 is a pseudogene. CDR3 size: 14 residues. The CDR3 loop is CASSKGGRGQPQHF. In nucleotides, the CDR3 is TGTGCCAGCAGCAAAGGGGGGCGCGGTCAGCCCCAGCATTTT.

This clone was observed a few times. The V and J genes are TRBV29-1 and TRBJ1-1, with D possibly being TRBD1 (5 bases). CDR1 SQVTM and CDR2 ANQGSEA come from the germline V gene. The CDR3 runs to 13 residues. Trimming shortened V by 0 bases and J by 7 bases, and 12 bases separated the two germline ends. Written as DNA, the CDR3 is TGCAGCGTTGAAGACAGGGATTCAGGTGAAGCTTTCTTT. It yields the protein CSVEDRDSGEAFF.

The V call is TRBV29-1, the J call TRBJ1-1; D may be TRBD1 (5 bases). The CDR3 contains 12 residues. With 4 bases removed from V and 4 bases from J, the gap between germline ends came to 10 bases. The V gene's germline CDR1 is SQVTM and CDR2 ANQGSEA. CDR3 nucleotide sequence: TGCAGCGTTGGGGGCGCAGGCACTGAAGCTTTCTTT. This gives the protein CSVGGAGTEAFF.

This clone was seen once. The rearrangement links TRBV7-9 to TRBJ2-3; either TRBD1 or TRBD2 may fit D (5 bases each). This CDR3 region has 16 residues. The V end was cut by 5 bases, the J end by 2 bases, with 17 bases between. In germline, CDR1 is SEHNR, CDR2 FQNEAQ (reference sequence). DNA for the CDR3: TGTGCCAGCAGCCGGAGACGGGACGGAGACACAGATACGCAGTATTTT. Protein product: CASSRRRDGDTDTQYF.

The chain uses TRBV25-1 and TRBJ2-2; tentatively, D is TRBD2 (6 bases). The germline V gene encodes CDR1 MGHDK and CDR2 SYGVNS. The CDR3 runs 13 residues. CDR3 DNA sequence: TGTGCTGCCGGGACTCCGAACACCGGGGAGCTGTTTTTT. This codes for CAAGTPNTGELFF.

The V gene is TRBV29-1, the J gene TRBJ2-7; TRBD2 matches 7 bases. Germline CDR1 is SQVTM and CDR2 is ANQGSEA. The junction had 5 bases not matched to a gene; V was cut back by 4 bases and J by 2 bases. This CDR3 is built from 13 residues. The CDR3 spells CSVGWGGPYEQYF. CDR3 nucleotide sequence: TGCAGCGTTGGATGGGGGGGACCCTACGAGCAGTACTTC.

This clone was counted only a few times. The chain has TRBV29-1 and TRBJ1-1, with a possible D match to TRBD1 (5 bases). Between the trimmed V and J ends, which lost 5 bases and 11 bases, there was a span of 15 bases. In germline, CDR1 is SQVTM, CDR2 ANQGSEA. CDR3 size: 11 residues. The CDR3 DNA reads TGCAGCGTTACCCAGGGACTGGTCGCTTTCTTT. It yields the protein CSVTQGLVAFF.

V usage is TRBV15 and J usage is TRBJ1-2; D unclear. The CDR3 is 14 residues long. Trimming removed 0 bases at V and 7 bases at J, with 12 bases between. Germline V CDR1 and CDR2: LNHNV, YYDKDF (reference sequence). The CDR3 spells CATSRDRTGSGYTF. CDR3 DNA sequence: TGTGCCACCAGCAGAGATCGTACGGGTTCTGGCTACACCTTC.

The chain is built from TRBV5-1 and TRBJ2-1; D may be TRBD1 (7 bases). The CDR3 runs 15 residues. Germline lookup yields CDR1 SGHRS and CDR2 YFSETQ. V was cut by 0 bases and J by 4 bases, with 11 bases left in between. The DNA of the CDR3 is TGCGCCAGCAGCTTGGGACAGGGAGGTTACAATGAGCAGTTCTTC. Encoded protein: CASSLGQGGYNEQFF.

V usage is TRBV7-9 and J usage is TRBJ1-5; D not resolved. This CDR3 region has 14 residues. Germline CDR1 reads SEHNR; CDR2 reads FQNEAQ (reference sequence). The V end lost 5 bases, the J end lost 7 bases, and 15 bases lay between the germline ends. CDR3 in DNA: TGTGCCAGCAGCCAATCGGGCGGTGGGCAGCCCCAGCATTTT. Amino acids: CASSQSGGGQPQHF.

This clone was seen more than once but under ten times. V usage is TRBV29-1 and J usage is TRBJ1-1; D is unresolved. The ends were cut back, 4 bases at V and 1 base at J, with 10 bases in the middle. This CDR3 comprises 13 residues. Looked up from germline, CDR1 is SQVTM and CDR2 is ANQGSEA. The CDR3 loop reads CSVAEGPNTEAFF. CDR3 nucleotides: TGCAGCGTTGCGGAGGGTCCGAACACTGAAGCTTTCTTT.

The V and J genes are TRBV5-1 and TRBJ1-1, with D perhaps matching TRBD1 (5 bases). The germline V and J ends were trimmed by 0 bases and 3 bases, with 9 bases remaining between them. Germline V gene data show CDR1 as SGHRS and CDR2 as YFSETQ. There are 14 residues in the CDR3. CDR3 nucleotide sequence: TGCGCCAGCAGCTTGGGATCGGGGGACACTGAAGCTTTCTTT. Protein: CASSLGSGDTEAFF.

This sequence joins TRBV11-1 and TRBJ1-2; D is undetermined. V lost 5 bases, J lost 5 bases, and 15 bases lay in between. CDR3 length: 14 amino acids. Germline V gives CDR1 SGHAT, CDR2 FQDESV (reference sequence). The CDR3 sequence is CASSPPAPGYGYTF. The CDR3 region has the DNA TGTGCCAGCAGCCCCCCCGCTCCGGGGTATGGCTACACCTTC.

DNA for the CDR3: TGTGCCAGCAGTCGTACTAGCGGGGAGACCCAGTACTTC. Translating gives CASSRTSGETQYF. V and J are TRBV9 and TRBJ2-5; 9 nucleotides agree with TRBD2. Germline loops: CDR1 SGDLS, CDR2 YYNGEE. The CDR3 contains 13 residues. The J segment lost 5 bases and the V segment lost 5 bases, leaving 4 bases of the junction unmatched.

V and J are TRBV29-1 and TRBJ1-2, with D perhaps TRBD1 (5 bases). Trimming removed 3 bases at V and 8 bases at J, with 16 bases between. The CDR3 sequence is 13 residues long. Per germline, CDR1 SQVTM and CDR2 ANQGSEA. The CDR3 protein is CSVDVQGYSGYTF. DNA for the CDR3: TGCAGCGTTGACGTCCAGGGTTATTCCGGCTACACCTTC.

The V call is TRBV2, the J call TRBJ1-1, with 9 bases fitting TRBD1. V lost 7 bases, J lost 4 bases, and 7 bases stayed unmatched. This CDR3 has 14 residues. Germline V gives CDR1 SNHLY, CDR2 FYNNEI. The CDR3 reads CASMTGQGGTEAFF. Written as DNA, the CDR3 is TGTGCCAGCATGACGGGACAGGGAGGCACTGAAGCTTTCTTT.

The chain carries TRBV11-2 and TRBJ2-3; 10 bases match TRBD2. Germline V gives CDR1 SGHAT, CDR2 FQNNGV. Unmatched junction bases numbered 7, after V lost 0 bases and J lost 10 bases. The CDR3 totals 15 residues. The CDR3 region has the DNA TGTGCCAGCAGCTTAGAGCCTAGCGGGAGTAACCCGCAGTATTTT. Translated, it gives CASSLEPSGSNPQYF.

The rearrangement links TRBV29-1 to TRBJ2-3; 9 nucleotides agree with TRBD1. The CDR3 extends over 15 amino acids. Germline CDR1 SQVTM, CDR2 ANQGSEA. Germline trimming cut 5 bases from V and 2 bases from J; bases unmatched to any gene: 8. CDR3 bases: TGCAGCGTTAAATCAACAGGGGGCCCCACAGATACGCAGTATTTT. It translates to CSVKSTGGPTDTQYF.

J is TRBJ1-2 and V is TRBV28, with no clear D. The CDR3 loop spans 11 amino acids. Trimming removed 8 bases at V and 6 bases at J, with 10 bases between. Germline V gives CDR1 MDHEN, CDR2 SYDVKM. The CDR3 DNA sequence: TGTGCCAGCGCCGGGGATGATGGCTACACCTTC. This codes for CASAGDDGYTF.

This clone was seen ten or more times. This chain connects TRBV6-6 to TRBJ2-1, with D possibly matching TRBD1 (5 bases). The length of the CDR3 is 14 residues. V was shortened by 7 bases and J by 3 bases, with 13 bases between the two germline ends. Germline CDR1 reads MNHNY; CDR2 reads SVGAGI (reference sequence). The CDR3 sequence: CASTYSRVYNEQFF. The CDR3 nucleotides read TGTGCCAGCACCTATTCCAGGGTCTACAATGAGCAGTTCTTC.